This T cell receptor (beta chain) was identified in a study of T cell responses to AZD1222 COVID-19 vaccine. Germline V gene data show CDR1 as LNHDA and CDR2 as SQIVND (reference sequence). Trimming left V 1 base short and J 4 bases short, with 10 bases between. The CDR3 is made up of 14 amino acids. Whole-study findings and limits: Just six AZD1222 recipients tested seropositive at baseline.

Only a few counts were recorded for this clone. Its specificity is unknown. Some clones are missing from TCRdb's copy, which holds only in-frame ones; the method was immunoSEQ multiplex PCR. The sample has 150,000 or so clones, roughly nine tenths seen once. V and J are TRBV19 and TRBJ1-2, with D uncertain. The TCR sequence derives from an adult in good health. The material sequenced was peripheral blood, taken on day 0 of AZD1222 vaccination. This CDR3 is CASSIGGSIYGYTF. In DNA, the CDR3 is TGTGCCAGTAGTATAGGAGGCAGCATCTATGGCTACACCTTC. Full variable domain (remainder filled in from reference TRBV19 and TRBJ1-2): DGGITQSPKYLFRKEGQNVTLSCEQNLNHDAMYWYRQDPGQGLRLIYYSQIVNDFQKGDIAEGYSVSREKKESFPLTVTSAQKNPTAFYLCASSIGGSIYGYTFGSGTRLTVV.